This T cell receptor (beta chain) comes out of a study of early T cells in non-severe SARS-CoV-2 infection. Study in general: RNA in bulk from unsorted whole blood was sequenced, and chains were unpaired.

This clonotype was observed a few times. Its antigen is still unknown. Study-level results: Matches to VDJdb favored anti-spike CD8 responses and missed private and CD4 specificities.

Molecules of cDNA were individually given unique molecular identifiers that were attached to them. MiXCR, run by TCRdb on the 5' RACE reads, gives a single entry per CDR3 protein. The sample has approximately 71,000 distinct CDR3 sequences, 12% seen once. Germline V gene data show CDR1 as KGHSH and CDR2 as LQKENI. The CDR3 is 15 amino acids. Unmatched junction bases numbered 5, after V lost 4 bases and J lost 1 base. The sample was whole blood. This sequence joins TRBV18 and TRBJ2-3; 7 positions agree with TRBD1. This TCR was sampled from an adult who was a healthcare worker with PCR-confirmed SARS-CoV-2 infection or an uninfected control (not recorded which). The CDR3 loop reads CASSRYRGRTDTQYF. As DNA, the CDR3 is TGTGCCAGCTCACGATACAGGGGCCGCACAGATACGCAGTATTTT.